A single sample gave rise to the 16 T cell receptor beta chains below, sequenced in a study of T cells in Graves' hyperthyroidism and ophthalmopathy (dated by TCRdb to between 2019 and 2020). The library was prepared using multiplex PCR. Sequencing took place on an Illumina HiSeq 2000. TCR beta CDR3 regions were amplified from RNA transcripts. For the first round of RT-PCR on the TCR CDR3, the HTBI primer set was used together with the Qiagen OneStep RT-PCR kit. Clones were called with MiXCR by TCRdb after fastp trimmed the public reads at Q25, and only in-frame beta chains were retained. Each record represents a unique CDR3 protein, reported with the most common genes and DNA among its rows. The table for this sample lists roughly 600,000 distinct CDR3 sequences; more than 14% of them were counted only once. The ten largest make up 12% of the sample. Sequenced input: blood. These receptor sequences come from a woman between 45 and 60 years old with Graves' ophthalmopathy.

This clonotype was counted ten times or more. The rearrangement uses TRBV29-1 and TRBJ2-1; 7 bases map to TRBD2. The CDR3 contains 14 residues. Per the germline V gene, CDR1 is SQVTM and CDR2 is ANQGSEA. V lost 8 bases to trimming and J lost 4 bases; unmatched junction nucleotides: 11. The CDR3 loop is CSTSGLDRYNEQFF. CDR3 in DNA: TGCAGCACGAGCGGACTAGACAGATACAATGAGCAGTTCTTC.

This clonotype was picked up a small number of times. J is TRBJ2-2 and V is TRBV15; 7 bases are a match to TRBD2. This CDR3 contains 14 residues. Unmatched junction bases numbered 2, after V lost 5 bases and J lost 2 bases. Germline values: CDR1 LNHNV, CDR2 YYDKDF (reference sequence). CDR3 nucleotides: TGTGCCACCAGCCCAGCGGGAAACACCGGGGAGCTGTTTTTT. This translates into CATSPAGNTGELFF.

This chain links TRBV5-1 with TRBJ2-3; 13 positions agree with TRBD2. The germline CDR1 and CDR2 sequences are SGHRS and YFSETQ. The CDR3 consists of 14 residues. The V and J ends lost 4 bases and 14 bases, in that order; junction bases with no gene match: 10. Here the CDR3 DNA reads TGCGCCAGCAGCCGGACTAGCGGGAGTGGCCTTTGGTATTTT. Its translation: CASSRTSGSGLWYF.

This clonotype was recorded at least ten times. V usage is TRBV6-6 and J usage is TRBJ2-7; 9 bases agree with TRBD1. Trimming took 2 bases from V and 4 from J; bases not matched to a gene: 6. Germline-derived CDR1 and CDR2 are MNHNY and SVGAGI (reference sequence). This CDR3 comprises 15 residues. For the CDR3, the DNA is TGTGCCAGCAGTTACGGGACAGGGTTGGTGTACGAGCAGTACTTC. Translating it yields CASSYGTGLVYEQYF.

This clonotype has a handful of counts. The junction does not match germline at one end; this may be a read error. The V gene is TRBV24-1, the J gene TRBJ2-5, with TRBD2 identical over 7 bases. CDR3 length: 15 amino acids. Germline loops: CDR1 KGHDR, CDR2 SFDVKD. CDR3 region: CAASVPRETGETQYF. The CDR3 bases are TGTGCCGCCAGTGTTCCGCGGGAGACGGGGGAGACCCAGTACTTC.

Turning to this clonotype: A junction end diverges from the germline sequence, so it may reflect a read error. This chain connects TRBV5-1 to TRBJ2-1; D is unresolved. The V gene's germline CDR1 is SGHRS and CDR2 YFSETQ. This CDR3 comprises 12 residues. CDR3 in DNA: TGTGCCAGCAGCTCGGGTCTCAATGAGCAGTTCTTC. The encoded protein is CASSSGLNEQFF.

V is TRBV19 and J is TRBJ2-2, with D unresolved. CDR1 and CDR2 (germline): LNHDA, SQIVND (reference sequence). V lost 3 bases and J lost 1, with 6 bases in between. CDR3 length: 14 amino acids. The CDR3 loop reads CASSINKNTGELFF. CDR3 coding DNA: TGTGCCAGTAGTATTAACAAGAACACCGGGGAGCTGTTTTTT.

This clonotype was recorded at least ten times. The chain couples TRBV6-1 to TRBJ2-3; 7 bases are shared with TRBD2. Unmatched junction bases numbered 5, after V lost 5 bases and J lost 6 bases. This CDR3 comprises 13 residues. Germline V gene sequence: CDR1 MNHNS, CDR2 SASEGT. The CDR3 sequence is CASSYAGEDTQYF. As DNA, the CDR3 is TGTGCCAGCAGTTACGCGGGAGAGGATACGCAGTATTTT.

This clonotype occurred a few times. This chain joins TRBV28 and TRBJ1-1; 10 positions agree with TRBD1. Trimming at V came to 8 bases and at J to 3 bases, leaving 18 bases not matched to a gene. The CDR3 spans 18 residues. CDR1 MDHEN and CDR2 SYDVKM come from the germline V gene. In nucleotides, the CDR3 is TGTGCCAGCGGTTCTATCGGGACAGGGGAATTTTGGTACACTGAAGCTTTCTTT. Translated: CASGSIGTGEFWYTEAFF.

The chain is built from TRBV7-9 and TRBJ2-5, with 7 bases that match TRBD1. The length of the CDR3 is 15 residues. CDR1 is SEHNR, CDR2 FQNEAQ, per germline (reference sequence). After removal of 5 bases from V and 5 bases from J, the junction contained 11 bases not matched to a gene. CDR3: CASSPQTGFRETQYF. For the CDR3, the DNA is TGTGCCAGCAGCCCGCAGACAGGGTTTAGGGAGACCCAGTACTTC.

This clonotype was picked up many times. The J gene is TRBJ2-1, the V gene TRBV10-3, with 7 bases matching TRBD2. Germline V gene sequence: CDR1 ENHRY, CDR2 SYGVKD. V dropped 3 bases and J dropped 4; count of bases not matched to a gene: 6. The CDR3 runs to 15 residues. The CDR3, as DNA: TGTGCCATCAGTGACCGGGACTACAAATACAATGAGCAGTTCTTC. Its translation is CAISDRDYKYNEQFF.

This chain links TRBV20-1 with TRBJ2-7; D gene uncertain. Germline V gives CDR1 DFQATT, CDR2 SNEGSKA (reference sequence). The CDR3 length is 12 residues. Trimming cost V 3 bases and J 3 bases, with 9 bases left between them. CDR3 nucleotide sequence: TGCAGTGCTAGTCGTCAGCGCTACGAGCAGTACTTC. Its protein product is CSASRQRYEQYF.

This clonotype was observed many times. CDR3 DNA: TGTGCCAGCAGTGAGGCGGGACATAGCAATCAGCCCCAGCATTTT. Its protein product is CASSEAGHSNQPQHF. The chain uses TRBV6-1 and TRBJ1-5, with a possible D match to TRBD1 (6 bases). V lost 3 bases and J 0 bases, leaving 9 bases between the germline ends. This CDR3 region has 15 residues. Germline CDR1 and CDR2: MNHNS and SASEGT.

This clonotype was counted ten times or more. This chain links TRBV19 with TRBJ2-5; 8 bases agree with TRBD2. Germline CDR1 is LNHDA and CDR2 is SQIVND (reference sequence). Trimming took 4 bases from V and 0 from J; bases not matched to a gene: 7. CDR3 length: 16 amino acids. The CDR3 is CASSSWSGSNQETQYF. For the CDR3, the DNA is TGTGCCAGTAGTAGTTGGAGCGGGAGCAACCAAGAGACCCAGTACTTC. The complete variable domain, with remaining parts taken from reference TRBV19 and TRBJ2-5, reads DGGITQSPKYLFRKEGQNVTLSCEQNLNHDAMYWYRQDPGQGLRLIYYSQIVNDFQKGDIAEGYSVSREKKESFPLTVTSAQKNPTAFYLCASSSWSGSNQETQYFGPGTRLLVL.

This clonotype was picked up many times. The gene calls are TRBV7-8 and TRBJ2-7; D not certain. The CDR3 has 14 residues. CDR1 SGHVS and CDR2 FQNEAQ come from the germline V gene. Between the trimmed V and J ends, which lost 2 bases and 0 bases, there was a span of 8 bases. CDR3 DNA: TGTGCCAGCAGCTTACAGAGATTCTCCTACGAGCAGTACTTC. Its translation is CASSLQRFSYEQYF. The variable domain in full, with the rest retrieved from reference TRBV7-8 and TRBJ2-7, is GAGVSQSPRYKVAKRGQDVALRCDPISGHVSLFWYQQALGQGPEFLTYFQNEAQLDKSGLPSDRFFAERPEGSVSTLKIQRTQQEDSAVYLCASSLQRFSYEQYFGPGTRLTVT.

This clonotype was observed many times. The chain links TRBV12-3 or TRBV12-4 to TRBJ1-1; no definite D call. V shed 3 bases and J shed 1 base, with 6 bases lying between them. The CDR3 extends over 13 amino acids. CDR3 DNA: TGTGCCAGCAGTTTTAACGCGAACACTGAAGCTTTCTTT. The encoded protein is CASSFNANTEAFF.